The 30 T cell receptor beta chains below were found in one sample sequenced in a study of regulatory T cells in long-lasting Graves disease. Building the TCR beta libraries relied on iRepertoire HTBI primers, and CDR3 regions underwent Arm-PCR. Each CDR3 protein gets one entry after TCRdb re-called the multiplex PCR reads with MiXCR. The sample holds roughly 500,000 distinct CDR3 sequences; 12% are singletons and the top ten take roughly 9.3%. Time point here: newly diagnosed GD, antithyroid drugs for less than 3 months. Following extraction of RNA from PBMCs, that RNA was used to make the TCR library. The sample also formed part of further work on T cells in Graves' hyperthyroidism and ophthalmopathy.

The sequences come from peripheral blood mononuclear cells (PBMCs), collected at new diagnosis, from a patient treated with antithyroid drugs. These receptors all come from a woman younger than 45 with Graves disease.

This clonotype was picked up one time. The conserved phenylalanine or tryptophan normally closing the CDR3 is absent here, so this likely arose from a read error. The CDR3 here is CASSSGQGRYEQYL. As DNA, the CDR3 is TGTGCCAGCAGTTCGGGACAGGGGAGGTACGAGCAGTACCTC. The rearrangement uses TRBV28 and TRBJ2-7; 10 bases are shared with TRBD1. The CDR3 sequence is 14 residues long. CDR1 MDHEN and CDR2 SYDVKM come from the germline V gene. J gave up 4 bases and V 4 bases, and 4 bases lay outside the gene matches.

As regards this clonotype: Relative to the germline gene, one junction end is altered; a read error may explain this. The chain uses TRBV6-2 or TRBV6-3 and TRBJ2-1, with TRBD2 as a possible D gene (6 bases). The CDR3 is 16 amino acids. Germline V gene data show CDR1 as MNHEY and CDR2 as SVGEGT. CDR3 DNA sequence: TGTGCCAGCAGTCTCTTACGGGAGACTGACTACAATGAGCGGTTCTTC. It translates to CASSLLRETDYNERFF.

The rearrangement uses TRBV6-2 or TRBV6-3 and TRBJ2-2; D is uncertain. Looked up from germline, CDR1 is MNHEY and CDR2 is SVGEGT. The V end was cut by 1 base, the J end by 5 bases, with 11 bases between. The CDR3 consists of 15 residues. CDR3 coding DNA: TGTGCCAGCAGTTACTATAACAGAAGGACCGGGGAGCTGTTTTTT. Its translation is CASSYYNRRTGELFF.

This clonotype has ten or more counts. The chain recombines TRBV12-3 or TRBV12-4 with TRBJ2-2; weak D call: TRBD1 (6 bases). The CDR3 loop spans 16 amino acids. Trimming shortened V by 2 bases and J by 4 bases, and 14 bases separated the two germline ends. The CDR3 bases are TGTGCCAGCAGTTTACTTGTTCAGGGGAGCACCGGGGAGCTGTTTTTT. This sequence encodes CASSLLVQGSTGELFF.

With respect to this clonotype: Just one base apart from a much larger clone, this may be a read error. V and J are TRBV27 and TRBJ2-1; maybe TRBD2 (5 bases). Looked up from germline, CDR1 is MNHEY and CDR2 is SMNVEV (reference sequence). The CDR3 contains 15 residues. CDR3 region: CASGLGGFMYNEQFF. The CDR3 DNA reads TGTGCCAGCGGTTTAGGCGGGTTTATGTACAATGAGCAGTTCTTC.

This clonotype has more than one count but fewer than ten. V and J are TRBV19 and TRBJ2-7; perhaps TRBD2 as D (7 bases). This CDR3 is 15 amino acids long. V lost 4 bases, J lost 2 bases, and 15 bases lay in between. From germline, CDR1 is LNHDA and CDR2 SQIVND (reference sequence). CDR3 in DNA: TGTGCCAGTAGTAGCCGAGGGGGGGGAACCTACGAGCAGTACTTC. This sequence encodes CASSSRGGGTYEQYF. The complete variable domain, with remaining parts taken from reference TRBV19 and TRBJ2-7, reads DGGITQSPKYLFRKEGQNVTLSCEQNLNHDAMYWYRQDPGQGLRLIYYSQIVNDFQKGDIAEGYSVSREKKESFPLTVTSAQKNPTAFYLCASSSRGGGTYEQYFGPGTRLTVT.

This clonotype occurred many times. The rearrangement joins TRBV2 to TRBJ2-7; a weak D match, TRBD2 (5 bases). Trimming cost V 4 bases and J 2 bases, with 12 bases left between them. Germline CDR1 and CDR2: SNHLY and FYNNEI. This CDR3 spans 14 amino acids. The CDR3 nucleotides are TGTGCCAGCAGTGTAGCGTTAACACCCTACGAGCAGTACTTC. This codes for CASSVALTPYEQYF. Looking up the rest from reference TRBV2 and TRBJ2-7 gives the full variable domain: EPEVTQTPSHQVTQMGQEVILRCVPISNHLYFYWYRQILGQKVEFLVSFYNNEISEKSEIFDDQFSVERPDGSNFTLKIRSTKLEDSAMYFCASSVALTPYEQYFGPGTRLTVT.

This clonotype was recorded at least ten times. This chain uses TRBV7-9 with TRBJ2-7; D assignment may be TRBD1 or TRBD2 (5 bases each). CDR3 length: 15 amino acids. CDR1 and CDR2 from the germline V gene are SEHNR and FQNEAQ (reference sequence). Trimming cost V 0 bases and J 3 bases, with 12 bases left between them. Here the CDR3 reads CASSLAGTRGYEQYF. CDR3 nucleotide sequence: TGTGCCAGCAGCTTAGCAGGGACGAGAGGCTACGAGCAGTACTTC.

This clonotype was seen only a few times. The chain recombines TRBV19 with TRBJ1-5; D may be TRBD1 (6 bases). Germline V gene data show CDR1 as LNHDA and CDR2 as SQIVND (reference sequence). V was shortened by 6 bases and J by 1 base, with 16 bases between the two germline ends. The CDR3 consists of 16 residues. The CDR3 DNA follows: TGTGCCAGTAGGTTCAGGGGCCTATACAGCAATCAGCCCCAGCATTTT. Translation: CASRFRGLYSNQPQHF.

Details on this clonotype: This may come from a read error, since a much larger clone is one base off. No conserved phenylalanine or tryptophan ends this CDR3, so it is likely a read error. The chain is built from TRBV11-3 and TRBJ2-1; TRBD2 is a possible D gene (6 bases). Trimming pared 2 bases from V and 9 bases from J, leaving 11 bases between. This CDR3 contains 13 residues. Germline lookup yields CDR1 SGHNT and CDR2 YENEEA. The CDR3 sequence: CASSLKAGGEQFL. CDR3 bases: TGTGCCAGCAGCTTAAAAGCGGGCGGTGAGCAGTTCCTC.

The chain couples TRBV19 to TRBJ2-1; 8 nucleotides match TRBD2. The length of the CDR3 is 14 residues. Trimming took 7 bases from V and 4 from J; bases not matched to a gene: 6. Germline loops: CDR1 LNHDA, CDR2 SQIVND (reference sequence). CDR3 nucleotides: TGTGCCAGTACAGTGGCGGGAGGTTACAATGAGCAGTTCTTC. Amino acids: CASTVAGGYNEQFF. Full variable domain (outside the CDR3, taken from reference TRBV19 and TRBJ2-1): DGGITQSPKYLFRKEGQNVTLSCEQNLNHDAMYWYRQDPGQGLRLIYYSQIVNDFQKGDIAEGYSVSREKKESFPLTVTSAQKNPTAFYLCASTVAGGYNEQFFGPGTRLTVL.

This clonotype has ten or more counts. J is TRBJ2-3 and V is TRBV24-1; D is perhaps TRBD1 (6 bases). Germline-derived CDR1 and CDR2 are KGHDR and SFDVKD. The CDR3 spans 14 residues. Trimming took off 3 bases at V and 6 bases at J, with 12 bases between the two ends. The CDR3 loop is CATSDPTRGDTQYF. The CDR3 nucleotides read TGTGCCACCAGTGATCCCACGAGGGGGGATACGCAGTATTTT.

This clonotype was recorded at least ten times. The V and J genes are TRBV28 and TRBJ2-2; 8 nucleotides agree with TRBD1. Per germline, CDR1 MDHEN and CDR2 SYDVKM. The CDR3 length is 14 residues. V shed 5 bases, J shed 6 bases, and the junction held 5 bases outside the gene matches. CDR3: CASSILQGAGELFF. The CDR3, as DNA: TGTGCCAGCAGTATACTACAGGGGGCCGGGGAGCTGTTTTTT.

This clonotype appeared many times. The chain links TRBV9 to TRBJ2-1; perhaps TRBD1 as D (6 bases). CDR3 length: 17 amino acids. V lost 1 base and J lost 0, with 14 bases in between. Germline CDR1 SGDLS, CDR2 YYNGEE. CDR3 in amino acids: CASSVKDSAFSYNEQFF. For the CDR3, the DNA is TGTGCCAGCAGCGTAAAGGACAGTGCTTTCTCCTACAATGAGCAGTTCTTC.

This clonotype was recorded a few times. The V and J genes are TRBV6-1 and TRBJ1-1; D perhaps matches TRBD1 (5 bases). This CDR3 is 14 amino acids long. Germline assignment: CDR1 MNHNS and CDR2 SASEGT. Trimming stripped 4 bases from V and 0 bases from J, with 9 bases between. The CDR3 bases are TGTGCCAGCAGTGCAGGCAGGGTGAACACTGAAGCTTTCTTT. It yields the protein CASSAGRVNTEAFF.

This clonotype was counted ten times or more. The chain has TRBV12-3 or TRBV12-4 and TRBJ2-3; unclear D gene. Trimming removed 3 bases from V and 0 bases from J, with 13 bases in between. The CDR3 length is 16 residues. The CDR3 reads CASSLNNGPSTDTQYF. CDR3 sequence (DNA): TGTGCCAGCAGTTTGAATAACGGCCCGAGCACAGATACGCAGTATTTT.

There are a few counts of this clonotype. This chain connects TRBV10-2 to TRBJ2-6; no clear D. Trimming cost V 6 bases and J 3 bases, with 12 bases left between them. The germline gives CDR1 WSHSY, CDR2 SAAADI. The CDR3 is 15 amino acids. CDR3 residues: CASRASVVGANVLTF. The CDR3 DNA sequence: TGCGCCAGCAGAGCCAGCGTGGTTGGGGCCAACGTCCTGACTTTC.

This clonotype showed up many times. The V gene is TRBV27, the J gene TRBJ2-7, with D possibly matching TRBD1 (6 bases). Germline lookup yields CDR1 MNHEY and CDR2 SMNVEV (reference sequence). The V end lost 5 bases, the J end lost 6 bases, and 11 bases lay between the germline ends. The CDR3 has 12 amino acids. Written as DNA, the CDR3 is TGTGCCAGCAGTAGAACAGGGCTCGAGCAGTACTTC. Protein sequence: CASSRTGLEQYF.

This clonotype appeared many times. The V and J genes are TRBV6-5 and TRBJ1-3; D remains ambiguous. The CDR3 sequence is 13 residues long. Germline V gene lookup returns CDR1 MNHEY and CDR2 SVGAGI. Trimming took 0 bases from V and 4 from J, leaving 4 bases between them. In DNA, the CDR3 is TGTGCCAGCAGTTACTCAGGGGGAAACACCATATATTTT. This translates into CASSYSGGNTIYF.

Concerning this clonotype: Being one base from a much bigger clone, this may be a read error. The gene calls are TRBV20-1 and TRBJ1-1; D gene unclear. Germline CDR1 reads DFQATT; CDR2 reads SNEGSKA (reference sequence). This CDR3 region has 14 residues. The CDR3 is CSALPRAYETEAIF. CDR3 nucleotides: TGCAGTGCCTTACCCCGGGCGTATGAAACTGAAGCTATCTTT.

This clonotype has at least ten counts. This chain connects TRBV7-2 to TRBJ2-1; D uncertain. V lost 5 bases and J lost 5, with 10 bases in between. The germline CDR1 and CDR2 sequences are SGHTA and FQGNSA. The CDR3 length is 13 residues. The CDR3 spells CASSAYLDNEQFF. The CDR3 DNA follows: TGTGCCAGCAGCGCTTACCTAGACAATGAGCAGTTCTTC.

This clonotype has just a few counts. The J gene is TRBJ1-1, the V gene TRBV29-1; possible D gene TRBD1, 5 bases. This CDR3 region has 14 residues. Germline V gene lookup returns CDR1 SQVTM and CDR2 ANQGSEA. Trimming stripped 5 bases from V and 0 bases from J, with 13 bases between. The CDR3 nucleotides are TGCAGCGTTCCGAGGGGACGGTTGAACACTGAAGCTTTCTTT. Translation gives CSVPRGRLNTEAFF.

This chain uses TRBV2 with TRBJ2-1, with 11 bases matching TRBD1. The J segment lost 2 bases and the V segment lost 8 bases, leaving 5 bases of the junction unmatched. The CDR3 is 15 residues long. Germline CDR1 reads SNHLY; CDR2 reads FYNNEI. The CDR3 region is CASPRDRGTYNEQFF. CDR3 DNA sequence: TGTGCCAGCCCCCGGGACAGGGGGACCTACAATGAGCAGTTCTTC.

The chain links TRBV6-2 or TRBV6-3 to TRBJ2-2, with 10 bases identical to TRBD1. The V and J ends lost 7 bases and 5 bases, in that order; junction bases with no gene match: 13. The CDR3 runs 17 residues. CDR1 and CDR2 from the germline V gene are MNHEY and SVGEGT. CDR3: CASNGTGAFLGTGELFF. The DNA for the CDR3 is TGTGCCAGCAACGGGACAGGGGCGTTCCTGGGGACCGGGGAGCTGTTTTTT.

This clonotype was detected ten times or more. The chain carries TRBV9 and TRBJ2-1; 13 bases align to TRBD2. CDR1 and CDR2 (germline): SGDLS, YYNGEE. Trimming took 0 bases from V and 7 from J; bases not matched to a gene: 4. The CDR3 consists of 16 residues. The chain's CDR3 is CASSVALGLAGNEQFF. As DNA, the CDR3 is TGTGCCAGCAGCGTAGCCCTGGGACTAGCGGGGAATGAGCAGTTCTTC.

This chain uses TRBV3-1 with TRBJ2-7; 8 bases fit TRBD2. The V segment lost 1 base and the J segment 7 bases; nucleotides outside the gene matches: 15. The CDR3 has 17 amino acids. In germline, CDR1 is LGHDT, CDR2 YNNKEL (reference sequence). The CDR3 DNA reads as TGTGCCAGCAGCCAAGCCTCCAGGGTAGCGGGGTGTTGTGAGCAGTACTTC. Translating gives CASSQASRVAGCCEQYF.

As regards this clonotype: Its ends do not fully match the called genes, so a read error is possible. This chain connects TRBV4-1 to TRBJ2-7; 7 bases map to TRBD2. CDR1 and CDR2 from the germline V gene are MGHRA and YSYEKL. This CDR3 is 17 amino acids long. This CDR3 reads CASSQDSLREGDYGQYF. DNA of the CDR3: TGCGCCAGCAGCCAAGATTCCCTCAGGGAGGGAGACTACGGGCAGTACTTC.

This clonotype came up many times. In DNA, the CDR3 is TGTGCCAGCAGTTTATCGCCTAGCGGGAGATTACTGTCCGAGCAGTACTTC. Translating it yields CASSLSPSGRLLSEQYF. This chain uses TRBV27 with TRBJ2-7; 10 bases fit TRBD2. CDR3 size: 17 residues. V trimming: 0 bases; J trimming: 6 bases; junction bases outside the gene matches: 11. The germline gives CDR1 MNHEY, CDR2 SMNVEV (reference sequence).

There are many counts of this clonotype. The CDR3 nucleotides read TGTGCCAGCAGTCCTACCCTACGGACTAGCGGGAACGGGGAGCTGTTTTTT. This encodes CASSPTLRTSGNGELFF. The rearrangement links TRBV28 to TRBJ2-2; 12 bases line up with TRBD2. This CDR3 has 17 residues. Germline CDR1 is MDHEN and CDR2 is SYDVKM. Unmatched junction bases numbered 11, after V lost 5 bases and J lost 7 bases.

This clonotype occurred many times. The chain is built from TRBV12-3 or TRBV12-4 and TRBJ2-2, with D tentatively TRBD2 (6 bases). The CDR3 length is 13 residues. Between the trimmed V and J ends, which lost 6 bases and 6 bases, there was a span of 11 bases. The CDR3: CASRVRRAGELFF. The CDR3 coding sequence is TGTGCCAGCAGGGTCCGGAGGGCCGGGGAGCTGTTTTTT.